This record looks at one T cell receptor (beta chain) sequence and its context. The antigen is unknown. Libraries were prepared by immunoSEQ multiplex PCR; TCRdb keeps only in-frame clonotypes and omits some of them. Seen here are 100,000 or so clones, around 90% observed once, and the top ten hold about 1.1%. These data come from a study of siplizumab effects on memory and regulatory T cells. Findings of the study overall: Versus around 30% in controls, the mappable alloreactive CD4+ clones averaged about 69% Treg-derived with siplizumab. Tracing alloreactive clones into unstimulated subsets worked for only a minor fraction of them. Suppressive capability of dividing Tregs from siplizumab cultures went unverified. It seemed that naive T cells were more diverse than memory cells and were major contributors to the alloresponse.

The CDR3 is made up of 14 amino acids. V was shortened by 4 bases and J by 5 bases, with 13 bases between the two germline ends. Per the germline V gene, CDR1 is SGHDT and CDR2 is YYEEEE. Sequenced material: CD4+ T cells sorted from blood. The rearrangement uses TRBV5-6 and TRBJ2-1; D gene unclear. The TCR sequence derives from a human donor in good health. DNA of the CDR3: TGTGCCAGCAGCCCGCTAGGCCCTAACAATGAGCAGTTCTTC. Translated: CASSPLGPNNEQFF.